Listed below are T cell receptor beta chains from one sample, sequenced in a study of a mutant IDH1 vaccine in newly diagnosed glioma. TCRdb's table, derived via immunoSEQ multiplex PCR, lists solely in-frame clones and lacks some. The table includes roughly 60,000 clones, under 90% detected once. Their specific antigens are unknown. The specimen was PBMCs, collected from a glioma patient whose treatment included an IDH1 peptide vaccine. The receptor set was obtained from a man aged 35-49 years with glioma. Both conserved end residues are part of each CDR3. The D gene is left open where the match is weak. Size is stated for part of the rows, as once, few or many counts, or as a class when the clone is expanded.

d_call clone_size j_call cdr3_length v_call cdr3_nt cdr3_aa
NA NA TRBJ2-7 14 TRBV6-5 TGTGCCAGCAGTTTGCTTGGGGGTTTCTACGAGCAGTACTTC CASSLLGGFYEQYF
NA NA TRBJ1-3 13 TRBV10-1 TGCGCCAGCAGTGAGTTCGGCCGGGGTACCATATATTTT CASSEFGRGTIYF
NA few TRBJ1-1 13 TRBV7-2 TGTGCCAGCAGCTTCCCCCAGGCCACTGAAGCTTTCTTT CASSFPQATEAFF
TRBD1 NA TRBJ1-1 13 TRBV11-2 TGTGCCAGCAGCAAACAGGGGTTCACTGAAGCTTTCTTT CASSKQGFTEAFF
TRBD1 NA TRBJ1-2 16 TRBV19 TGTGCCAGTAGTGGACCGGACAGGGTAAAAGGCTATGGCTACACCTTC CASSGPDRVKGYGYTF
NA NA TRBJ1-2 15 TRBV5-4 TGTGCCAGCAGCAGTGTGACAGTACCCGGCTATGGCTACACCTTC CASSSVTVPGYGYTF
TRBD1 medium-sized TRBJ1-2 17 TRBV7-9 TGTGCCAGCAGCTTAGAAGGGACAGGGGGCTCCTTCTATGGCTACACCTTC CASSLEGTGGSFYGYTF
NA NA TRBJ1-5 12 TRBV6-6 TGTGCCAGCAGCCTGTATGATCAGCCCCAGCATTTT CASSLYDQPQHF
NA NA TRBJ1-1 14 TRBV2 TGTGCCAGCAGTGAAGGGATTGGGGGAAAGGGGGCTTTCTTT CASSEGIGGKGAFF
NA NA TRBJ2-3 14 TRBV6-5 TGTGCCAGCAGGGCGCAGGGAATCACAGATACGCAGTATTTT CASRAQGITDTQYF
NA NA TRBJ2-1 15 TRBV11-2 TGTGCCAGCAGCTTAGGCCAACCGGGACACAATGAGCAGTTCTTC CASSLGQPGHNEQFF
NA NA TRBJ1-2 14 TRBV5-1 TGCGCCAGCAGCGAGGCCCAGGGCGGGTATGGCTACACCTTC CASSEAQGGYGYTF
NA NA TRBJ1-5 18 TRBV4-1 TGCGCCAGCAGCCTTGAGTCACAGGGAAGTGGGATCAATCAGCCCCAGCATTTT CASSLESQGSGINQPQHF
NA NA TRBJ1-5 15 TRBV7-6 TGTGCCAGCAGCTTACGAGAAGGGTTATATCAGCCCCAGCATTTT CASSLREGLYQPQHF
TRBD2 NA TRBJ2-7 15 TRBV4-1 TGCGCCAGCAGCCAAGGCGGGGGGTGGTCCTACGAGCAGTACTTC CASSQGGGWSYEQYF
NA NA TRBJ1-1 13 TRBV6-6 TGTGCCAGCAGGTCGCATGGGAGGGCTGAAGCTTTCTTT CASRSHGRAEAFF
NA NA TRBJ1-5 10 TRBV29-1 TGCAGCGCCCCTGGCAAGCCCCAGCATTTT CSAPGKPQHF
NA NA TRBJ1-1 16 TRBV18 TGTGCCAGCTCACCACCTAAGGGATCCTTGAACACTGAAGCTTTCTTT CASSPPKGSLNTEAFF
TRBD1 NA TRBJ1-1 15 TRBV18 TGTGCCAGCTCACCCAGACAGGGGGCTGGCACTGAAGCTTTCTTT CASSPRQGAGTEAFF
TRBD1 few TRBJ1-4 15 TRBV5-1 TGCGCCAGCAGCGAGAACAGGGGAGTTAATGAAAAACTGTTTTTT CASSENRGVNEKLFF
NA NA TRBJ1-1 14 TRBV10-2 TGCGCCAGCAGTGCCCAGGGCGGGACCACTGAAGCTTTCTTT CASSAQGGTTEAFF
NA few TRBJ2-7 12 TRBV29-1 TGCAGCGTTGCTTTGGGTGGTTACGAGCAGTACTTC CSVALGGYEQYF
NA NA TRBJ2-7 13 TRBV27 TGTGCCAGCGGTCCGATTTACGGGGGCGAGCAGTACTTC CASGPIYGGEQYF
NA NA TRBJ1-2 12 TRBV29-1 TGCAGCGTTTCGGTGGGAGCTAGGGGCTACACCTTC CSVSVGARGYTF
NA once TRBJ2-7 14 TRBV5-1 TGCGCCAGCAGCTTGGAGGGGGTGAGCTACGAGCAGTACTTC CASSLEGVSYEQYF
TRBD1 NA TRBJ1-2 13 TRBV5-6 TGTGCCAGCAGCTTGGTGTCAGGGGGAGGCTACACCTTC CASSLVSGGGYTF
NA once TRBJ1-2 15 TRBV6-5 TGTGCCAGCAGTTACTCTGCCACGGGGTTTGTGGGCTACACCTTC CASSYSATGFVGYTF
NA NA TRBJ1-2 15 TRBV5-1 TGCGCCAGCAGCTTGGAGCCAGGGCTGAACTATGGCTACACCTTC CASSLEPGLNYGYTF
NA NA TRBJ1-3 16 TRBV9 TGTGCCAGCAGCGTAGGGCCCTCAGGGAGCGGAAACACCATATATTTT CASSVGPSGSGNTIYF
NA NA TRBJ2-7 14 TRBV2 TGTGCCAGCAGTGAAAGGGACGGCTCCTACGAGCAGTACTTC CASSERDGSYEQYF
NA NA TRBJ1-5 14 TRBV19 TGTGCCAGTAGTATTAGGCAGGGGAATCAGCCCCAGCATTTT CASSIRQGNQPQHF
NA NA TRBJ1-6 15 TRBV6-6 TGTGCCAGCAGTTACTCGACAGGATATAATTCACCCCTCCACTTT CASSYSTGYNSPLHF
NA NA TRBJ1-2 11 TRBV6-5 TGTGCCAGCAGTTACGGCTATGGCTACACCTTC CASSYGYGYTF
NA NA TRBJ1-2 14 TRBV7-2 TGTGCCAGCAGCTCAGAGCCCTCAGGGTATGGCTACACCTTC CASSSEPSGYGYTF
NA NA TRBJ2-2 17 TRBV7-6 TGTGCCAGCAGCGTAGCGGCCCCACAGGGATTCACCGGGGAGCTGTTTTTT CASSVAAPQGFTGELFF
NA NA TRBJ2-7 17 TRBV18 TGTGCCAGCTCACCCACCCCCTGGGAGGGGGTGGCCTACGAGCAGTACTTC CASSPTPWEGVAYEQYF
NA few TRBJ2-3 12 TRBV18 TGTGCCAGCTCCTCGGGGGAAGATACGCAGTATTTT CASSSGEDTQYF
NA NA TRBJ2-1 17 TRBV10-2 TGCGCCAGCAGTGAGATCGAACACCCGAGCTCCTACAATGAGCAGTTCTTC CASSEIEHPSSYNEQFF
NA NA TRBJ1-5 13 TRBV29-1 TGCAGCGTTGGGCGGGACGGTAATCAGCCCCAGCATTTT CSVGRDGNQPQHF
NA NA TRBJ2-7 15 TRBV6-5 TGTGCCAGCAGTTACTCGATGTCCTCTGACGACGAGCAGTACTTC CASSYSMSSDDEQYF
NA few TRBJ1-2 15 TRBV5-1 TGCGCCAGCAGCTTGAACCCAGGGCCTCCGGGGGGCTACACCTTC CASSLNPGPPGGYTF
NA NA TRBJ1-4 15 TRBV5-1 TGCGCCAGCAGCTTGGAAGGGGGGGTCGGTGAAAAACTGTTTTTT CASSLEGGVGEKLFF
NA NA TRBJ2-3 12 TRBV14 TGTGCCAGCAGCCAGAACACAGATACGCAGTATTTT CASSQNTDTQYF
NA few TRBJ1-1 13 TRBV29-1 TGCAGCGTCACGACACTGGGGAGCACTGAAGCTTTCTTT CSVTTLGSTEAFF
NA NA TRBJ2-3 15 TRBV5-1 TGCGCCAGCAGCTTGGTCGCAGGTAGCACAGATACGCAGTATTTT CASSLVAGSTDTQYF